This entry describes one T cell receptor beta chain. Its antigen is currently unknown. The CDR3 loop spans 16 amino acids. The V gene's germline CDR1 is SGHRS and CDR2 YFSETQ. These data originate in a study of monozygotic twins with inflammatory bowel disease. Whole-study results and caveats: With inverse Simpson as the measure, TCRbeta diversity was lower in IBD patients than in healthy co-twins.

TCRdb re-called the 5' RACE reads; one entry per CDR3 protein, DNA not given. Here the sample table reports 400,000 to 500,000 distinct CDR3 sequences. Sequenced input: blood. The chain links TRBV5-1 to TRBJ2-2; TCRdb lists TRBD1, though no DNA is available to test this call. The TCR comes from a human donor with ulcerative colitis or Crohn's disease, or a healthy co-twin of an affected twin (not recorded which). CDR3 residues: CASSLITGSLSGELFF.